This entry features one T cell receptor beta chain sequence. These data are taken from a study of technical replicates of blood from several donors. TCRdb keeps only in-frame clones here, not all; method: immunoSEQ multiplex PCR. The table lists some 71,000 clones, 95% to 97% of them singletons. This CDR3 spans 16 amino acids. Looked up from germline, CDR1 is MNHEY and CDR2 is SMNVEV (reference sequence). Trimming removed 6 bases at V and 6 bases at J, with 18 bases between. This sequence originates from a human donor in good health. Specimen: T cells isolated from PBMCs. The V and J genes are TRBV27 and TRBJ1-6, with a weak D call TRBD1 (6 bases). The CDR3 is CASRRQGKSFNSPLHF. The CDR3 DNA reads as TGTGCCAGCAGAAGGCAGGGGAAAAGTTTTAATTCACCCCTCCACTTT.